The rows below give T cell receptor beta chains drawn from one sample of a study of T cell changes during pregnancy in multiple sclerosis. Using immunoSEQ multiplex PCR, the repertoire was profiled, and TCRdb retains in-frame clones only, with some absent. The sample contains approximately 46,000 clones, 90% of which appear only once. The starting material was peripheral blood, obtained after pregnancy. The source is a female donor in good health, enrolled as a control in a pregnancy study. Both conserved end residues are part of each CDR3. A D gene is named only where the DNA matches it firmly. Some rows mark clone size as missing; the rest say once, few, many or name a class of expanded clone.

CDR3aa	CDR3nt	v_gene	j_gene	d_gene	abundance
CASGLVLDRGYEQYF	TGTGCTAGTGGTTTGGTATTAGACAGGGGCTACGAGCAGTACTTC	TRBV12-5	TRBJ2-7	TRBD1	.
CASSQAGGHNTEAFF	TGCGCCAGCAGCCAAGCGGGGGGTCATAACACTGAAGCTTTCTTT	TRBV4-3	TRBJ1-1	.	.
CASSIRTMNTEAFF	TGTGCCAGTAGTATAAGGACTATGAACACTGAAGCTTTCTTT	TRBV19	TRBJ1-1	.	.
CASSYGQNQPQHF	TGTGCCAGCAGTTACGGACAGAATCAGCCCCAGCATTTT	TRBV6-5	TRBJ1-5	.	few
CASSPPGETQYF	TGTGCCAGCTCACCACCCGGGGAGACCCAGTACTTC	TRBV18	TRBJ2-5	.	.
CASGLDLGARTEAFF	TGTGCTAGTGGTTTGGATTTGGGGGCGAGGACTGAAGCTTTCTTT	TRBV12-5	TRBJ1-1	.	.
CASSVGGERRGNTIYF	TGTGCCAGCAGCGTAGGGGGAGAACGGAGGGGAAACACCATATATTTT	TRBV9	TRBJ1-3	.	.
CASRGTGTGYGYTF	TGTGCCAGCAGGGGGACAGGGACTGGCTATGGCTACACCTTC	TRBV6-1	TRBJ1-2	TRBD1	.
CASSLRQATYEQYF	TGTGCCAGCAGCCTACGACAGGCGACCTACGAGCAGTACTTC	TRBV7-2	TRBJ2-7	.	once
CASSGSRRRNEQFF	TGTGCCAGCAGTGGCTCGCGGAGGCGCAATGAGCAGTTCTTC	TRBV28	TRBJ2-1	.	.
CASSSSRSKNNEQFF	TGTGCCAGCAGTTCTAGCCGCTCTAAGAACAATGAGCAGTTCTTC	TRBV28	TRBJ2-1	.	.
CASRFGVRAFF	TGTGCCAGTCGCTTCGGGGTTCGCGCTTTCTTT	TRBV19	TRBJ1-1	.	.
CASSLGGGGALDTQYF	TGTGCCAGCAGCTTAGGTGGGGGGGGTGCCTTAGATACGCAGTATTTT	TRBV11-2	TRBJ2-3	TRBD2	once
CASSFRDKFPYEQYF	TGTGCCAGCAGCTTCCGGGACAAATTCCCCTACGAGCAGTACTTC	TRBV7-2	TRBJ2-7	.	.
CASRGGDRRSEKLFF	TGCGCCAGCAGAGGTGGGGACAGGAGGAGTGAAAAACTGTTTTTT	TRBV5-1	TRBJ1-4	TRBD1	once
CASSAPGTSGRIYTQYF	TGTGCCAGCAGTGCCCCCGGCACTAGCGGGAGAATTTATACGCAGTATTTT	TRBV6-1	TRBJ2-3	TRBD2	.
CASSWGDGGASDEQYF	TGTGCCAGCAGCTGGGGTGACGGGGGGGCCTCAGACGAGCAGTACTTC	TRBV7-2	TRBJ2-7	TRBD2	.
CASRRRLTQYEQYF	TGTGCCAGCAGACGCCGACTAACCCAGTACGAGCAGTACTTC	TRBV6-5	TRBJ2-7	.	once
CASSPGTGMNTEAFF	TGTGCCAGTAGTCCCGGGACAGGGATGAACACTGAAGCTTTCTTT	TRBV19	TRBJ1-1	TRBD1	.
CASSLRTGGELTDTQYF	TGTGCCAGCAGCCTCAGGACAGGGGGCGAACTCACAGATACGCAGTATTTT	TRBV9	TRBJ2-3	TRBD1	.
CASSSGGRSSYNEQFF	TGCGCCAGCAGCTCGGGGGGACGGAGCTCCTACAATGAGCAGTTCTTC	TRBV5-1	TRBJ2-1	TRBD2	.
CASSPSGSSYNEQFF	TGTGCCAGCAGCCCTAGCGGGAGCTCCTACAATGAGCAGTTCTTC	TRBV7-9	TRBJ2-1	TRBD2	.
CASSSQGPSFSGANVLTF	TGCGCCAGCAGCTCACAGGGGCCCTCCTTCTCTGGGGCCAACGTCCTGACTTTC	TRBV5-1	TRBJ2-6	TRBD1	.
CASSEGQGNTGELFF	TGTGCCAGCAGCGAGGGACAGGGGAACACCGGGGAGCTGTTTTTT	TRBV9	TRBJ2-2	TRBD1	once
CASSPRDTPYGYTF	TGTGCCAGCAGCCCCCGGGACACCCCCTATGGCTACACCTTC	TRBV14	TRBJ1-2	.	.
CSVDGGGYNEQFF	TGCAGCGTTGACGGGGGGGGTTACAATGAGCAGTTCTTC	TRBV29-1	TRBJ2-1	TRBD2	few
CASSIAGGPLNEQFF	TGTGCCAGTAGTATAGCGGGAGGGCCTCTTAATGAGCAGTTCTTC	TRBV19	TRBJ2-1	TRBD2	.
CASSPRGIADLDPQYF	TGTGCCAGCAGTCCGCGGGGGATAGCGGACCTGGATCCGCAGTATTTT	TRBV28	TRBJ2-3	TRBD2	.
CASRERGSYNEQFF	TGTGCCAGCAGGGAACGGGGGTCCTACAATGAGCAGTTCTTC	TRBV6-5	TRBJ2-1	.	.
CASSDRLGPYEQYF	TGCGCCAGCAGCGACAGGCTCGGGCCATACGAGCAGTACTTC	TRBV4-3	TRBJ2-7	.	.
CASSGPSSGNQPQHF	TGTGCCAGCAGTGGCCCGTCGTCGGGGAATCAGCCCCAGCATTTT	TRBV2	TRBJ1-5	.	.
CASSYSTSGGQETQYF	TGTGCCAGCAGTTACTCGACTAGCGGGGGCCAAGAGACCCAGTACTTC	TRBV6-5	TRBJ2-5	TRBD2	.
CATKDRAANTGELFF	TGTGCCACCAAGGACAGGGCAGCGAACACCGGGGAGCTGTTTTTT	TRBV6-1	TRBJ2-2	TRBD1	once
CASTGTGRGTGELFF	TGTGCCAGCACCGGGACAGGGAGGGGCACCGGGGAGCTGTTTTTT	TRBV6-5	TRBJ2-2	TRBD1	.
CAWSRWKGTTFKETQYF	TGTGCCTGGAGTCGGTGGAAAGGGACTACCTTCAAAGAGACCCAGTACTTC	TRBV30	TRBJ2-5	TRBD2	.
CASSLKGRPDTQYF	TGCGCCAGCAGCTTGAAGGGGAGGCCAGATACGCAGTATTTT	TRBV5-1	TRBJ2-3	.	.
CASRRGNYGYTF	TGTGCCAGCAGACGAGGGAACTATGGCTACACCTTC	TRBV6-1	TRBJ1-2	.	.
CASSAAREDTEAFF	TGTGCCAGCAGCGCAGCCAGGGAGGACACTGAAGCTTTCTTT	TRBV9	TRBJ1-1	.	.
CASSVDAGERAWYGYTF	TGTGCCAGCAGCGTTGATGCGGGGGAGCGCGCCTGGTATGGCTACACCTTC	TRBV9	TRBJ1-2	.	.
CASRRGQTNSEELFF	TGTGCCAGCCGTAGAGGGCAGACTAACTCAGAGGAGCTGTTTTTT	TRBV7-3	TRBJ2-2	.	.
CASSDGPTGTGYTF	TGTGCCAGCAGTGATGGCCCGACAGGGACTGGCTACACCTTC	TRBV6-1	TRBJ1-2	TRBD1	.
CASSHLGANQPQHF	TGTGCCAGCAGCCACCTAGGGGCCAATCAGCCCCAGCATTTT	TRBV7-6	TRBJ1-5	.	.
CASSSSSGGATDTQYF	TGTGCCAGCAGCTCGTCTAGCGGGGGGGCCACAGATACGCAGTATTTT	TRBV5-4	TRBJ2-3	TRBD2	.
CASSVSGGGMGTEAFF	TGTGCCAGTAGTGTCAGTGGAGGGGGCATGGGCACTGAAGCTTTCTTT	TRBV19	TRBJ1-1	TRBD1	.
CASRIPGTGGNEQYF	TGTGCCAGCAGAATCCCCGGGACAGGGGGAAACGAGCAGTACTTC	TRBV2	TRBJ2-7	TRBD1	.
CASTRDRGPEAFF	TGTGCCAGCACGAGGGACAGGGGGCCTGAAGCTTTCTTT	TRBV9	TRBJ1-1	TRBD1	.
CASSLTRPRTGRRTTVETQYF	TGTGCCAGCAGCTTAACCCGCCCAAGGACAGGGAGAAGGACAACGGTGGAGACCCAGTACTTC	TRBV7-8	TRBJ2-5	TRBD1	once
CASSETSGGSYEQYF	TGTGCCAGCAGTGAAACTAGCGGGGGCTCCTACGAGCAGTACTTC	TRBV6-1	TRBJ2-7	TRBD2	few
CSAPDTPGYTF	TGCAGTGCTCCGGACACACCTGGCTACACCTTC	TRBV20-1	TRBJ1-2	.	.
CASSPIATAQSNQPQHF	TGTGCCAGCAGCCCCATTGCGACAGCCCAGAGCAATCAGCCCCAGCATTTT	TRBV7-8	TRBJ1-5	.	.
CASSQGPFNEQFF	TGCGCCAGCAGCCAAGGGCCCTTCAATGAGCAGTTCTTC	TRBV4-1	TRBJ2-1	.	.
CASSVAGSGANVLTF	TGTGCCAGCAGCGTGGCAGGTTCTGGGGCCAACGTCCTGACTTTC	TRBV9	TRBJ2-6	.	.
CASSLRQVGQETQYF	TGTGCCAGCAGTCTTAGACAGGTGGGCCAAGAGACCCAGTACTTC	TRBV6-1	TRBJ2-5	.	once
CASSPSPGTVNTEAFF	TGTGCCAGCTCACCATCCCCCGGGACAGTCAACACTGAAGCTTTCTTT	TRBV18	TRBJ1-1	TRBD1	once
CATSRDRGNEKLFF	TGTGCCACCAGCAGAGATCGAGGGAATGAAAAACTGTTTTTT	TRBV15	TRBJ1-4	.	.
CASSSIRGTGGLYEQYF	TGTGCCAGCAGCTCCATTAGGGGGACAGGGGGCCTCTACGAGCAGTACTTC	TRBV11-2	TRBJ2-7	TRBD1	.
CASSPLGVNTGELFF	TGTGCCAGCAGCCCTCTGGGAGTGAACACCGGGGAGCTGTTTTTT	TRBV7-8	TRBJ2-2	.	.
CASSRPGSSPLHF	TGTGCCAGCAGTCGACCAGGGTCATCACCCCTCCACTTT	TRBV27	TRBJ1-6	.	once
CASSLWASGGANTGELFF	TGTGCCAGCAGCTTGTGGGCTAGCGGGGGGGCGAACACCGGGGAGCTGTTTTTT	TRBV7-8	TRBJ2-2	TRBD2	.
CATQRSMTYEQYF	TGCGCCACGCAACGGAGCATGACCTACGAGCAGTACTTC	TRBV10-1	TRBJ2-7	.	.